A selection of T cell receptor beta chains follows, all from one sample in a study of blood T cell repertoires in COVID-19. The repertoire was sequenced with immunoSEQ multiplex PCR; TCRdb's copy has only in-frame clones and lacks some. The repertoire holds 120,000 to 150,000 clones, about 83% seen once, with more than 6.5% in the top ten. The sequencing sample was made of peripheral blood. The receptors here all came from a woman aged 50 to 60 with active or convalescent COVID-19. Both conserved end residues are part of each CDR3.

J: TRBJ1-2; V: TRBV5-1; CDR3: CASSTEVGLDGYTF
J: TRBJ1-1; V: TRBV7-2; CDR3: CASSLGQVNTEAFF
J: TRBJ1-1; V: TRBV6-5; CDR3: CASVMDSYNTEAFF
J: TRBJ1-5; V: TRBV30; CDR3: CAWGGQGEYQPQHF
J: TRBJ2-1; V: TRBV3-1/TRBV3-2; CDR3: CASGNGLAVNEQFF
J: TRBJ1-2; V: TRBV5-1; CDR3: CASSLGQGNGYTF
J: TRBJ2-2; V: TRBV25-1; CDR3: CASSEQGGANTGELFF
J: TRBJ2-3; V: TRBV7-9; CDR3: CASGMTGAGDTQYF
J: TRBJ2-6; V: TRBV21-1; CDR3: CASLPGSGANVLTF
J: TRBJ2-1; V: TRBV11-2; CDR3: CASSLAPGPNNEQFF
J: TRBJ2-2; V: TRBV2; CDR3: CASSERDRGITGELFF
J: TRBJ1-2; V: TRBV7-2; CDR3: CASSFTGSSSYGYTF
J: TRBJ1-1; V: TRBV7-9; CDR3: CASSLLQGGTEAFF
J: TRBJ2-7; V: TRBV27; CDR3: CASSPQGWAYEQYF
J: TRBJ1-1; V: TRBV6-2/TRBV6-3; CDR3: CASRYTGQVEAFF
J: TRBJ1-2; V: TRBV7-2; CDR3: CASSLVGGQPHLYGYTF
J: TRBJ1-3; V: TRBV18; CDR3: CASSPSTTRGSGNTIYF
J: TRBJ2-2; V: TRBV4-2; CDR3: CASSQDRGNTGELFF
J: TRBJ2-1; V: TRBV7-6; CDR3: CASSFTSGRSNEQFF
J: TRBJ2-1; V: TRBV5-5; CDR3: CASSFFLEGEQFF
J: TRBJ2-7; V: TRBV5-1; CDR3: CASSPGTGSYEQYF
J: TRBJ1-6; V: TRBV7-2; CDR3: CASSLTLAPNSPLHF
J: TRBJ2-4; V: TRBV6-6; CDR3: CASSWGQENIQYF
J: TRBJ2-3; V: TRBV5-1; CDR3: CASSLRRGNTDTQYF
J: TRBJ1-1; V: TRBV11-2; CDR3: CASSRTGGGTEAFF
J: TRBJ1-1; V: TRBV6-5; CDR3: CASVKQGSNTEAFF
J: TRBJ2-2; V: TRBV3-1/TRBV3-2; CDR3: CASSRAWLAGNTGELFF
J: TRBJ2-3; V: TRBV5-4; CDR3: CASSLSGMTDTQYF
J: TRBJ2-7; V: TRBV7-2; CDR3: CASSPRGGAYEQYF
J: TRBJ1-3; V: TRBV24-1; CDR3: CATRQPTGTGNTIYF
J: TRBJ1-2; V: TRBV3-1/TRBV3-2; CDR3: CASSPGQGWNYGYTF
J: TRBJ1-4; V: TRBV4-1; CDR3: CASSQDVRGEDEKLFF
J: TRBJ1-1; V: TRBV19; CDR3: CASSTTGGNTEAFF
J: TRBJ2-4; V: TRBV6-2/TRBV6-3; CDR3: CASSSRGTVNIQYF
J: TRBJ2-1; V: TRBV25-1; CDR3: CASSPQSGGRAYNEQFF
J: TRBJ1-1; V: TRBV18; CDR3: CASSSSTEAFF
J: TRBJ1-5; V: TRBV6-2/TRBV6-3; CDR3: CTSSYSRGQGVHF
J: TRBJ1-1; V: TRBV9; CDR3: CASSVEPGGEAFF
J: TRBJ1-1; V: TRBV29-1; CDR3: CSVFGQGGSEAFF
J: TRBJ1-1; V: TRBV7-2; CDR3: CASSSTGIGTEAFF
J: TRBJ1-5; V: TRBV19; CDR3: CASSSADGELPQHF
J: TRBJ2-1; V: TRBV6-4; CDR3: CASSGTGGNEQFF
J: TRBJ1-1; V: TRBV5-1; CDR3: CASSLGGGYTEAFF
J: TRBJ1-2; V: TRBV4-1; CDR3: CASSQASGYGYTF
J: TRBJ1-4; V: TRBV5-1; CDR3: CASKKEGATNEKLFF
J: TRBJ2-7; V: TRBV7-3; CDR3: CASSLDRGTGEQYF
J: TRBJ1-2; V: TRBV10-3; CDR3: CAATGTGYTGYTF
J: TRBJ1-6; V: TRBV7-3; CDR3: CASSLLGGASPLHF
J: TRBJ1-6; V: TRBV29-1; CDR3: CSVAGQGDSPLHF
J: TRBJ1-2; V: TRBV7-9; CDR3: CASSPQGGGHGYTF
J: TRBJ2-7; V: TRBV5-4; CDR3: CASSTRSTAYEQYF
J: TRBJ2-7; V: TRBV15; CDR3: CATSSRDRRYEQYF